Listed here are 15 T cell receptor beta chains from one sample, sequenced in a study of CD4+ T cells in melanoma. Sequencing was performed with immunoSEQ multiplex PCR; in TCRdb, only in-frame clones are kept and a portion is missing. The data hold tens of thousands of clones, with roughly 69% observed a single time. Input material: tumor tissue. The receptors stem from a human donor with melanoma.

CDR3 sequence reads: CASSFGDRAGEKLFF. For the CDR3, the DNA is TGCGCCAGCAGCTTTGGGGACAGGGCGGGGGAAAAACTGTTTTTT. The rearrangement links TRBV5-1 to TRBJ1-4, with 9 bases fitting TRBD1. Trimming took 2 bases from V and 8 from J; bases not matched to a gene: 7. CDR1 is SGHRS, CDR2 YFSETQ, per germline. This CDR3 is built from 15 residues.

This clone was counted between two and nine times. The chain is built from TRBV6-1 and TRBJ1-6, with a weak D call TRBD1 (5 bases). There are 13 residues in the CDR3. Trimming stripped 6 bases from V and 8 bases from J, with 11 bases between. CDR1 MNHNS and CDR2 SASEGT come from the germline V gene. Written as DNA, the CDR3 is TGTGCCAGCAGGGGACGGACGGATTCACCCCTCCACTTT. As protein: CASRGRTDSPLHF.

The chain recombines TRBV6-6 with TRBJ2-1, with D hard to call. CDR3 length equals 14 residues. CDR1 MNHNY and CDR2 SVGAGI come from the germline V gene (reference sequence). The V end was cut by 6 bases, the J end by 3 bases, with 12 bases between. CDR3 amino acids: CASRDMGSYNEQFF. The CDR3 DNA follows: TGTGCCAGCAGGGATATGGGTAGCTACAATGAGCAGTTCTTC.

By frequency in the sample, this clone is medium-sized. The J gene is TRBJ1-5, the V gene TRBV6-1; D remains ambiguous. V was pared by 6 bases and J by 6 bases, with 9 bases between. The CDR3 is 12 residues long. CDR1 is MNHNS, CDR2 SASEGT, per germline. The CDR3 spells CASRTGSQPQHF. The CDR3 DNA follows: TGTGCCAGCAGGACGGGCTCTCAGCCCCAGCATTTT.

This sequence joins TRBV29-1 and TRBJ2-1, with D unclear. The ends were cut back, 3 bases at V and 14 bases at J, with 5 bases in the middle. CDR1 and CDR2 from the germline V gene are SQVTM and ANQGSEA. This CDR3 is 8 amino acids long. In DNA form, the CDR3 reads TGCAGCGTTGACAGCGAGTTCTTC. Its translation: CSVDSEFF.

This clone was picked up one time. CDR3: CASSLGQHNEQFF. The CDR3 nucleotides are TGTGCCAGCAGCCTGGGACAGCACAATGAGCAGTTCTTC. This chain joins TRBV7-3 and TRBJ2-1; 7 bases are a match to TRBD1. Germline lookup yields CDR1 SGHTA and CDR2 FQGTGA. V gave up 5 bases and J gave up 5 bases; unmatched junction bases: 3. The length of the CDR3 is 13 residues. Variable domain in full (rest from reference TRBV7-3 and TRBJ2-1): GAGVSQTPSNKVTEKGKYVELRCDPISGHTALYWYRQSLGQGPEFLIYFQGTGAADDSGLPNDRFFAVRPEGSVSTLKIQRTERGDSAVYLCASSLGQHNEQFFGPGTRLTVL.

The chain is built from TRBV11-2 and TRBJ1-1; D remains unclear. CDR3 length equals 14 residues. The germline V gene encodes CDR1 SGHAT and CDR2 FQNNGV. V shed 5 bases and J shed 1 base, with 11 bases lying between them. CDR3 protein: CASSQVPGNTEAFF. In DNA, the CDR3 is TGTGCCAGCAGCCAAGTTCCAGGGAACACTGAAGCTTTCTTT.

The J gene is TRBJ2-7, the V gene TRBV28; possible D gene TRBD1, 6 bases. Trimming left V 5 bases short and J 2 bases short, with 13 bases between. CDR3 length: 14 amino acids. Germline V gene sequence: CDR1 MDHEN, CDR2 SYDVKM. This chain's CDR3 is CASSRGDNPYEQYF. The DNA for the CDR3 is TGTGCCAGCAGTCGTGGGGACAACCCCTACGAGCAGTACTTC.

This chain uses TRBV6-1 with TRBJ1-4, with 8 positions matching TRBD1. V was clipped by 4 bases and J by 8 bases; unmatched bases: 15. CDR3 size: 17 residues. Germline V lookup: CDR1 MNHNS, CDR2 SASEGT. CDR3 nucleotide sequence: TGTGCCAGCAGTGTGGCAAGGTCAGGGGGCAGGAGAGAAAAACTGTTTTTT. It specifies CASSVARSGGRREKLFF.

The CDR3, as DNA: TGTGCCAGCAGCCAAGAAGGTATGTCCAGTTCACCCCTCCACTTT. Protein: CASSQEGMSSSPLHF. The gene calls are TRBV4-2 and TRBJ1-6; D is undetermined. This CDR3 is built from 15 residues. The germline V gene encodes CDR1 LGHNA and CDR2 YNFKEQ. The V and J ends lost 0 bases and 9 bases respectively, with 12 bases between them.

The sample holds a few counts of this clone. The rearrangement joins TRBV20-1 to TRBJ2-7, with D unresolved. There are 11 residues in the CDR3. Germline-derived CDR1 and CDR2 are DFQATT and SNEGSKA (reference sequence). The V end was cut by 5 bases, the J end by 5 bases, with 10 bases between. In DNA form, the CDR3 reads TGCAGTGCTGGAACTGGGAACGAGCAGTACTTC. Its translation is CSAGTGNEQYF.

This clone was counted between two and nine times. This sequence joins TRBV6-6 and TRBJ2-7; TRBD2 matches at 11 bases. The CDR3 is 16 amino acids. Unmatched junction bases numbered 8, after V lost 6 bases and J lost 1 base. Germline V gene lookup returns CDR1 MNHNY and CDR2 SVGAGI (reference sequence). CDR3 loop: CASSTIGLAGSYEQYF. For the CDR3, the DNA is TGTGCCAGCAGCACAATAGGACTAGCGGGTTCCTACGAGCAGTACTTC.

CDR3 coding DNA: TGTGCCAGCAGTGCGGGACAGGGTCCCTCGAGGGAGACCCAGTACTTC. Its translation is CASSAGQGPSRETQYF. V usage is TRBV5-6 and J usage is TRBJ2-5, with 9 positions matching TRBD1. The ends lost 5 bases at V and 5 bases at J; junction bases unmatched: 13. The CDR3 spans 16 residues. Germline V gives CDR1 SGHDT, CDR2 YYEEEE. The full variable domain, its missing parts supplied by reference TRBV5-6 and TRBJ2-5, is DAGVTQSPTHLIKTRGQQVTLRCSPKSGHDTVSWYQQALGQGPQFIFQYYEEEERQRGNFPDRFSGHQFPNYSSELNVNALLLGDSALYLCASSAGQGPSRETQYFGPGTRLLVL.

CDR3 in amino acids: CASSLWSGGQPQHF. The DNA for the CDR3 is TGTGCCAGCAGTTTATGGTCAGGGGGTCAGCCCCAGCATTTT. J is TRBJ1-5 and V is TRBV28, with 7 bases matching TRBD1. The CDR3 consists of 14 residues. J gave up 6 bases and V 0 bases, and 2 bases lay outside the gene matches. CDR1 is MDHEN and CDR2 is SYDVKM in the germline V gene.

The rearrangement uses TRBV7-8 and TRBJ2-3; TRBD1 matches at 7 bases. The V gene's germline CDR1 is SGHVS and CDR2 FQNEAQ. The CDR3 loop spans 14 amino acids. The V segment lost 9 bases and the J segment 2 bases; nucleotides outside the gene matches: 8. This CDR3 reads CASSPQGNTDTQYF. The CDR3 DNA reads as TGTGCCAGTAGCCCACAGGGGAACACAGATACGCAGTATTTT.